This T cell receptor (beta chain) is from a study of blood T cell repertoires in COVID-19. Here immunoSEQ multiplex PCR was the method, and the copy in TCRdb shows in-frame clones only, minus some. The table lists roughly 150,000 clones, about 85% of them singletons, with over 5% in the top ten. J lost 7 bases, V lost 2 bases, and 10 bases had no gene match. The CDR3 spans 17 residues. Per the germline V gene, CDR1 is LGHNA and CDR2 is YNFKEQ. This rearrangement joins TRBV4-2 to TRBJ2-2, with TRBD2 matching 10 bases. The receptor's source is a woman aged 45-65 years with COVID-19, enrolled during active disease. Material: peripheral blood. CDR3 sequence: CASSQTLAGVKVGELFF. Written as DNA, the CDR3 is TGTGCCAGCAGCCAAACCCTAGCGGGGGTGAAGGTCGGGGAGCTGTTTTTT.